This T cell receptor (beta chain) was recovered during a study of CD8 T cells in ankylosing spondylitis. Study-wide findings and caveats: Existing reports had already noted some motif variants in reactive arthritis synovial fluid and blood.

The V gene lost 1 base and the J gene lost 12 bases, with 15 bases spanning the gap. The CDR3 loop spans 14 amino acids. The germline gives CDR1 MGHRA, CDR2 YSYEKL. Making the TCR beta libraries involved quantitative 5'-RACE with molecular barcodes. TCRdb fed the 5' RACE reads into MiXCR, producing one record per CDR3 protein. Counted here are 150,000 to 200,000 distinct CDR3 sequences, 9.5% to 15% occurring once; the ten biggest clones make up about 15%. Regarding this clonotype: Its specificity is unknown.

The sequence came from a male donor with ankylosing spondylitis or in good health (not recorded which). The sample comprised blood, either unsorted or a sorted T cell fraction (not recorded which). J is TRBJ1-4 and V is TRBV4-1; D uncertain. CDR3 sequence: CASSQVRGGEELFF. CDR3 bases: TGCGCCAGCAGCCAAGTACGAGGCGGTGAGGAACTGTTTTTT.